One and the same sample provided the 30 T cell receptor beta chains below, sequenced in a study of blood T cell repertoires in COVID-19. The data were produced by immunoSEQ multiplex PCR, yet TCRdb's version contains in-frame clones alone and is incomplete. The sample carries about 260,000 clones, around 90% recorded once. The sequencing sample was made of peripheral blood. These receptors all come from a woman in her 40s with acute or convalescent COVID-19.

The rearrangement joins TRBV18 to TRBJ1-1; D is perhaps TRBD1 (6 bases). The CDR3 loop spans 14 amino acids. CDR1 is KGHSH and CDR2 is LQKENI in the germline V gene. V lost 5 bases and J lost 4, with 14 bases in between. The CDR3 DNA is TGTGCCAGCTCAACCAGACAGGTTGGCACTGAAGCTTTCTTT. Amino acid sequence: CASSTRQVGTEAFF.

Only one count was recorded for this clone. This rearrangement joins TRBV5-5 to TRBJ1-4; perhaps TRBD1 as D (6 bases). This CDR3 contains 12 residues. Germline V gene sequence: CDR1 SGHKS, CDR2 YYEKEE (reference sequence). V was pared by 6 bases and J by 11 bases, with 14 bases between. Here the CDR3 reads CASTPTGGKLFF. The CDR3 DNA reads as TGTGCCAGCACCCCGACAGGAGGCAAACTGTTTTTT.

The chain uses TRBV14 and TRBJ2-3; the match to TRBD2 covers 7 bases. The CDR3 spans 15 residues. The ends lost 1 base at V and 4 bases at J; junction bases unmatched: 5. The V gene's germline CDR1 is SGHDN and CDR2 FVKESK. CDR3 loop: CASSQVAGVPDTQYF. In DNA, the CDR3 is TGTGCCAGCAGCCAAGTGGCGGGGGTACCAGATACGCAGTATTTT.

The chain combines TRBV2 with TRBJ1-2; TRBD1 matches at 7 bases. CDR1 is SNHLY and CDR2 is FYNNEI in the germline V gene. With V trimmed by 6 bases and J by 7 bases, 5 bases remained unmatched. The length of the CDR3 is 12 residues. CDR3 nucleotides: TGTGCCAGCAGGACCGACAGGGTTGGCTACACCTTC. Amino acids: CASRTDRVGYTF.

The CDR3 DNA is TGCGCCAGCAGCCAAGATACCGACACCCAAAGCGAAAAACTGTTTTTT. It is translated as CASSQDTDTQSEKLFF. The rearrangement links TRBV4-1 to TRBJ1-4, with no clear D. Trimming took off 0 bases at V and 8 bases at J, with 16 bases between the two ends. There are 16 residues in the CDR3. Germline values: CDR1 MGHRA, CDR2 YSYEKL.

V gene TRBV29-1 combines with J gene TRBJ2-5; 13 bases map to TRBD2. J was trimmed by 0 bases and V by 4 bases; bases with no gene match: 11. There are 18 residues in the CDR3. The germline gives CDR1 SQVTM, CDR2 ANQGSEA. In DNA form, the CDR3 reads TGCAGCGTTGGTCGGACTAGCGGGGGCCTGTGGTACCAAGAGACCCAGTACTTC. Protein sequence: CSVGRTSGGLWYQETQYF.

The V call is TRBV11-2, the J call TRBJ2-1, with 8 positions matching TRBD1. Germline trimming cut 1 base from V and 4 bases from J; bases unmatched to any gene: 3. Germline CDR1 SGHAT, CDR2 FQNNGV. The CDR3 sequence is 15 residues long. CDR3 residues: CASSLGQGSYNEQFF. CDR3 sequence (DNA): TGTGCCAGCAGCTTAGGACAGGGGTCTTACAATGAGCAGTTCTTC.

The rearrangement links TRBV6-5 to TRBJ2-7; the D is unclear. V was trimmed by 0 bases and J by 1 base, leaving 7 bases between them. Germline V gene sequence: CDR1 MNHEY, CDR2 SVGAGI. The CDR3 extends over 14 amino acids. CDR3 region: CASSYSPNSYEQYV. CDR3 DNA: TGTGCCAGCAGTTACTCCCCTAATTCCTACGAGCAGTACGTC.

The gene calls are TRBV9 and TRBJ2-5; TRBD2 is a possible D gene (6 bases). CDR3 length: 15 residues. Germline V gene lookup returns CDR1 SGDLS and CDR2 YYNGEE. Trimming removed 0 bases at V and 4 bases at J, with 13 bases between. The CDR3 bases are TGTGCCAGCAGCGTAGTAGGACTGGGAGGAGAGACCCAGTACTTC. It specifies CASSVVGLGGETQYF.

CDR3 DNA sequence: TGTGCCAGCAGTGAAATGCCCGACAGACTCTTTCAGGGAGGCTACACCTTC. The encoded protein is CASSEMPDRLFQGGYTF. The rearrangement uses TRBV6-1 and TRBJ1-2; perhaps TRBD1 as D (5 bases). There are 17 residues in the CDR3. The V and J ends lost 2 bases and 8 bases respectively, with 24 bases between them. CDR1 is MNHNS and CDR2 is SASEGT in the germline V gene.

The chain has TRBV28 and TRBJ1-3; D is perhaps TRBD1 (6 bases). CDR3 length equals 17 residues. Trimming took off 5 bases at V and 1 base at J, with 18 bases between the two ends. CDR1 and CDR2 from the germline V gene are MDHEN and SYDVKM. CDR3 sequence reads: CASSPRTWTVSGNTIYF. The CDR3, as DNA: TGTGCCAGCAGTCCCCGAACCTGGACAGTTTCTGGAAACACCATATATTTT. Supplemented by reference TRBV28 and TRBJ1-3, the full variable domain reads DVKVTQSSRYLVKRTGEKVFLECVQDMDHENMFWYRQDPGLGLRLIYFSYDVKMKEKGDIPEGYSVSREKKERFSLILESASTNQTSMYLCASSPRTWTVSGNTIYFGEGSWLTVV.

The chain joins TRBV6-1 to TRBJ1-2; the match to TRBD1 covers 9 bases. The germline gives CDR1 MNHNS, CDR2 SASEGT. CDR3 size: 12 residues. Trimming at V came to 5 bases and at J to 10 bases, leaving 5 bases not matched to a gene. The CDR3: CASSRDRVDYTF. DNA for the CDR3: TGTGCCAGCAGTCGGGACAGGGTCGACTACACCTTC.

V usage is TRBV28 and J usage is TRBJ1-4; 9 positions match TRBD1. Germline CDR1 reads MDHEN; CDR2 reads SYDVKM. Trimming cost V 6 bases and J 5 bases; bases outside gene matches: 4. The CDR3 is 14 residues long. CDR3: CASSTTGGNEKLFF. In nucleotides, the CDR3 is TGTGCCAGCAGCACGACAGGGGGGAATGAAAAACTGTTTTTT.

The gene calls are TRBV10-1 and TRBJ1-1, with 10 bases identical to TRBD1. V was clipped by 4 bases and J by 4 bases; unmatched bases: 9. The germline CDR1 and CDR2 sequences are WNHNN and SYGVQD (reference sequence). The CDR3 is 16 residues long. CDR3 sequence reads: CASSGDRGTRGTEAFF. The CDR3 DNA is TGCGCCAGCAGTGGGGACAGGGGAACCAGGGGCACTGAAGCTTTCTTT.

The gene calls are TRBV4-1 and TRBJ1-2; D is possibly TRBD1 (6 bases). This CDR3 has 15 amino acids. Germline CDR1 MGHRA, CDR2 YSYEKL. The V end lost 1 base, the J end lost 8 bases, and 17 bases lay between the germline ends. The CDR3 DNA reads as TGCGCCAGCAGCCAAGGAGAGGGGGGGCTCGAAGGCTACACCTTC. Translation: CASSQGEGGLEGYTF.

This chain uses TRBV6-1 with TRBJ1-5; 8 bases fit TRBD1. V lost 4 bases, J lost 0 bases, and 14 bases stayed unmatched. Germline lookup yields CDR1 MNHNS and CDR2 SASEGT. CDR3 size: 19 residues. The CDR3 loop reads CASSGLSDRGAHSNQPQHF. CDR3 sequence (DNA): TGTGCCAGCAGTGGACTAAGCGACAGGGGAGCTCATAGCAATCAGCCCCAGCATTTT.

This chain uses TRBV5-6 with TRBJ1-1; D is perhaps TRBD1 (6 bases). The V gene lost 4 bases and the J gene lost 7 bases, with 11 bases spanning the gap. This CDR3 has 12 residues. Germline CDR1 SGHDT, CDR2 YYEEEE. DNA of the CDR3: TGTGCCAGCAGCATCGACAGGTATGAAGCTTTCTTT. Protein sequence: CASSIDRYEAFF. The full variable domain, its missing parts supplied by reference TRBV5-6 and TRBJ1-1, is DAGVTQSPTHLIKTRGQQVTLRCSPKSGHDTVSWYQQALGQGPQFIFQYYEEEERQRGNFPDRFSGHQFPNYSSELNVNALLLGDSALYLCASSIDRYEAFFGQGTRLTVV.

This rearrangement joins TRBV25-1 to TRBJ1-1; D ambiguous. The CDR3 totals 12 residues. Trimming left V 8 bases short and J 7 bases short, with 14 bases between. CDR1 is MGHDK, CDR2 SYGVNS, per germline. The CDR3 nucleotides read TGTGCCAGCCAGCGACACACTAGTGAAGCTTTCTTT. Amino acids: CASQRHTSEAFF.

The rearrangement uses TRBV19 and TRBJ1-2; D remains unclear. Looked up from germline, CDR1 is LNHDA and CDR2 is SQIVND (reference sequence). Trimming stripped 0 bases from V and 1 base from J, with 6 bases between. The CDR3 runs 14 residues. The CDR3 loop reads CASSIDSYNYGYTF. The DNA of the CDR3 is TGTGCCAGTAGTATAGATTCTTATAACTATGGCTACACCTTC.

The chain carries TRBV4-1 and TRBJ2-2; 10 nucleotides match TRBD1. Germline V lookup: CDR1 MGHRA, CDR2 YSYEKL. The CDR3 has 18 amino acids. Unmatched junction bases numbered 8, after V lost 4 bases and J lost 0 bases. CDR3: CASSPGFGQGANTGELFF. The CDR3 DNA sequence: TGCGCCAGCAGCCCAGGGTTTGGACAGGGGGCGAACACCGGGGAGCTGTTTTTT.

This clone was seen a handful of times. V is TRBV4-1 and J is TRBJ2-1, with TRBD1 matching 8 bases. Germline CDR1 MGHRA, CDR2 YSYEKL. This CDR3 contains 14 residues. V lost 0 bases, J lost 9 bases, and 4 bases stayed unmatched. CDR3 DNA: TGCGCCAGCAGCCAAGACTCCGGGACAGGTGAGCAGTTCTTC. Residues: CASSQDSGTGEQFF.

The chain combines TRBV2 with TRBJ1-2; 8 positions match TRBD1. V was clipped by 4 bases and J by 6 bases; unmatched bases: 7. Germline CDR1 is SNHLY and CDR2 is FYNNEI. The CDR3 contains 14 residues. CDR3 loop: CASSARQGSDGYTF. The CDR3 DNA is TGTGCCAGCAGTGCCAGACAGGGGTCAGATGGCTACACCTTC.

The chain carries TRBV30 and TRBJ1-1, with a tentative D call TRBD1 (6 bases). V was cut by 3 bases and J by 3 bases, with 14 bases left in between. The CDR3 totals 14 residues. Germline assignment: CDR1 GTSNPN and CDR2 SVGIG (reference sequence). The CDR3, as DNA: TGTGCCTGGAGGAGAACAGGGCCGCACACTGAAGCTTTCTTT. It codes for CAWRRTGPHTEAFF. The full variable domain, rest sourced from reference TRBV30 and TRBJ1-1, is SQTIHQWPATLVQPVGSPLSLECTVEGTSNPNLYWYRQAAGRGLQLLFYSVGIGQISSEVPQNLSASRPQDRQFILSSKKLLLSDSGFYLCAWRRTGPHTEAFFGQGTRLTVV.

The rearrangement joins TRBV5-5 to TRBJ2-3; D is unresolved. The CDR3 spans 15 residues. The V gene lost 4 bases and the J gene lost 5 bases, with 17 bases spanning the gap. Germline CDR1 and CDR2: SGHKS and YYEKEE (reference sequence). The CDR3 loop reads CASSPLWAGLDTQYF. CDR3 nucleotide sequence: TGTGCCAGCAGCCCCCTTTGGGCAGGCCTAGATACGCAGTATTTT.

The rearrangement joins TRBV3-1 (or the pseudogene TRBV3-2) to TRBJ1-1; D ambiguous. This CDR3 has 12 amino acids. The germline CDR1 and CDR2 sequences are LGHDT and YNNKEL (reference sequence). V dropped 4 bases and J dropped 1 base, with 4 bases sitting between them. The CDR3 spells CASSPGNTEAFF. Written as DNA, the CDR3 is TGTGCCAGCAGCCCAGGGAACACTGAAGCTTTCTTT.

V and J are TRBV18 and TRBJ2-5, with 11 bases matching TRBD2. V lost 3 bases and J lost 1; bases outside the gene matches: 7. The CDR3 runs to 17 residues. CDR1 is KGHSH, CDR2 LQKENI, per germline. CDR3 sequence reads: CASSPLGLAGGQETQYF. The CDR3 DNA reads TGTGCCAGCTCACCCCTCGGACTAGCGGGCGGCCAAGAGACCCAGTACTTC.

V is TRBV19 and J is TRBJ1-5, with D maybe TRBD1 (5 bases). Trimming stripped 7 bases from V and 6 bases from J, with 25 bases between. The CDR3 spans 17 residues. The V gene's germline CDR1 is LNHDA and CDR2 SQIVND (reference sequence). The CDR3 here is CASTTSGPGSGSQPQHF. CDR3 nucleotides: TGTGCCAGTACCACCTCTGGTCCAGGGTCGGGCAGTCAGCCCCAGCATTTT.

The CDR3, as DNA: TGTGCCAGCAGTTGGGAGGGCAATCAGCCCCAGCATTTT. Protein sequence: CASSWEGNQPQHF. The chain employs TRBV2 and TRBJ1-5; D is unclear. The germline CDR1 and CDR2 sequences are SNHLY and FYNNEI. Trimming cost V 5 bases and J 2 bases, with 7 bases left between them. The CDR3 extends over 13 amino acids.

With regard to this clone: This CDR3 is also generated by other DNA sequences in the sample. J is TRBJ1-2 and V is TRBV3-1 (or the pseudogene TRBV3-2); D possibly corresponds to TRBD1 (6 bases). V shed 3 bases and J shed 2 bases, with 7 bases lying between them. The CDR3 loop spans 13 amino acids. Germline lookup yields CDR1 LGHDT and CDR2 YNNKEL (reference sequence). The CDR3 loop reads CASSQGANYGYTF. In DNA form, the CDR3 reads TGTGCCAGCAGCCAGGGGGCAAACTATGGCTACACCTTC.

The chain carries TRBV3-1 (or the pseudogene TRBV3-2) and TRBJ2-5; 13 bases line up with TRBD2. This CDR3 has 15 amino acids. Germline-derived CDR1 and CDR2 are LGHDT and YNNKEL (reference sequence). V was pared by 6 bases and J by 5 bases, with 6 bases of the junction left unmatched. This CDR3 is CASRQLAGGRETQYF. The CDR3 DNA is TGTGCCAGCAGGCAACTAGCGGGGGGGCGGGAGACCCAGTACTTC.